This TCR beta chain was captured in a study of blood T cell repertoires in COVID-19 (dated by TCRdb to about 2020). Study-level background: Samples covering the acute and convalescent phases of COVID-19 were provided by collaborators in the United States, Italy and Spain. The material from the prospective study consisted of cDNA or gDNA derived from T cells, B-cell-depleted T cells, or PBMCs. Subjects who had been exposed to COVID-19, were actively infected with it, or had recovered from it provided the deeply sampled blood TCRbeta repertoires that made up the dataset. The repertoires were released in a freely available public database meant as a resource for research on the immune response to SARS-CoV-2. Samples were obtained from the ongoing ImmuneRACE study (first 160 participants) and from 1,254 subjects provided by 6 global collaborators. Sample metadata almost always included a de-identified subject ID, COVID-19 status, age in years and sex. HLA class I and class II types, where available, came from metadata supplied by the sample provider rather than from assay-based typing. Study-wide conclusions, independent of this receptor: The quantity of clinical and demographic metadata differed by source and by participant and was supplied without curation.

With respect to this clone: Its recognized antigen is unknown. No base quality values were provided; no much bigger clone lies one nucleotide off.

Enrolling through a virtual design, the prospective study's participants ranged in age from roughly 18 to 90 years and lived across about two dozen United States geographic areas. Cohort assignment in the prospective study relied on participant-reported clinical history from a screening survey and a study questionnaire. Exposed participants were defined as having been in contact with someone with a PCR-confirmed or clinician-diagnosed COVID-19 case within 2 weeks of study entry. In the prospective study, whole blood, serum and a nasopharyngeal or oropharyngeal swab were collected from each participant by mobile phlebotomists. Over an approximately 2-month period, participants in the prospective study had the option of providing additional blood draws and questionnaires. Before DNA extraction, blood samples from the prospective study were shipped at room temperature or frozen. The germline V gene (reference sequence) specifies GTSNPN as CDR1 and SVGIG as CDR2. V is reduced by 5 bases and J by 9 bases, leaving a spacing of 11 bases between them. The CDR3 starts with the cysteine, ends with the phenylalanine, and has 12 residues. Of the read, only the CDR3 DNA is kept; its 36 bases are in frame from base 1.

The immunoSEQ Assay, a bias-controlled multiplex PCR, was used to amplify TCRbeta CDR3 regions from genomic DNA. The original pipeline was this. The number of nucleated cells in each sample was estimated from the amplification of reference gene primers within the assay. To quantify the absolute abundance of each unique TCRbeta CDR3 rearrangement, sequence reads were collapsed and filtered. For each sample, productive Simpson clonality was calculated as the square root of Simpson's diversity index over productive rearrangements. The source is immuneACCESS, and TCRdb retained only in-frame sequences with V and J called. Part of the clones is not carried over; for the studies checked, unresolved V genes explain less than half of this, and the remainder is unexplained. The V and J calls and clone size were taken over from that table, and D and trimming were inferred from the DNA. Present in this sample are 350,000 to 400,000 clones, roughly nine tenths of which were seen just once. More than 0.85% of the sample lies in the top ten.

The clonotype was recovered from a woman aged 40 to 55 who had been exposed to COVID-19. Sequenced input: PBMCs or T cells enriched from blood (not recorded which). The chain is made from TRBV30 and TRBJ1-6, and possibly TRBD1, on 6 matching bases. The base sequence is TGTGCCTGGCGGACAGTTGGTTCACCCCTCCACTTT. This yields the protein CAWRTVGSPLHF. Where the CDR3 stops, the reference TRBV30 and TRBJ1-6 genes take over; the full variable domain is SQTIHQWPATLVQPVGSPLSLECTVEGTSNPNLYWYRQAAGRGLQLLFYSVGIGQISSEVPQNLSASRPQDRQFILSSKKLLLSDSGFYLCAWRTVGSPLHFGNGTRLTVT.